This T cell receptor (beta chain) was captured by sequencing in a study of beta chain features in type 1 diabetes listed by TCRdb under 2018. Broadly, across the study: No differences in mean age, gender distribution, total cell number or subset yield were found between patients and healthy donors. In the study, recently diagnosed type 1 diabetes patients and matched healthy donors were compared on the TCRB repertoires of their sorted circulating CD4+ T cell subsets. Naive and central memory subsets were obtained from all 30 or so donors, but regulatory and stem cell-like memory subsets were isolated from only 8 patients and roughly eight healthy donors. Across all samples, approximately 100 million sorted cells were examined, and cell number per subset correlated strongly with RNA yield. The paper as a whole reports these results and caveats: Shorter templates might be favored by PCR, yet because patient and control samples were amplified and corrected together, any such skew would affect both groups equally. Because cDNA was sequenced instead of genomic DNA, activated cells with high expression could be over-represented, although the groups did not differ in activation or CD3 levels. Because the HLA sub-analyses included only small numbers of individuals, any influence of HLA type on TCRB rearrangement was left unresolved. At VDJ recombination sites, type 1 diabetes patients had fewer insertions and more deleted nucleotides, which implies abnormalities in thymic rearrangement. Type 1 diabetes patients showed a moderate but significant shortening of TCRB CDR3 length in all four CD4+ subsets. The naive, central memory and regulatory TCRB repertoires appeared to resemble one another more closely among patients than among healthy donors.

Each donor gave one peripheral blood draw, approximately 110 mL on average, collected into heparinised tubes. A BD FACSAria II and a panel including CD45RO, CCR7, CD25, CD127, CD95 and CD27 were used to sort naive, central memory, regulatory and stem cell-like memory CD4+ T cells. Every sorted population had a purity above 98%. PBMCs were isolated right away by Lymphoprep density gradient centrifugation and were stained directly, without culture. Samples were stained and sorted in pairs, with one healthy donor and one patient per experiment, so that batch effects were minimized. The entire amount of isolated RNA was reverse transcribed using the High Capacity cDNA Reverse Transcription Kit, so the sequenced TCRB transcripts were expressed ones. Deep immunoSEQ sequencing was applied to naive, central memory and regulatory T cell samples, giving an average of about 3.6 million total reads per sample. After sorted cells were lysed in RLT buffer, RNA was extracted with DNase-treated RNeasy Micro or Mini kits, with the choice depending on cell number. To prevent cross-contamination, every cell subset was processed on its own, while patient and healthy donor samples were processed together. The immunoSEQ multiplex PCR was used to amplify TCRB sequences from cDNA, generating 87-bp fragments that spanned the CDR3 region. The amplicons were sequenced using the Illumina HiSeq platform. As for the authors' bioinformatics: Synthetic template baselines were used to correct PCR bias computationally, reads within Hamming distance 2 were collapsed, and singletons that could not be merged were discarded. Reads were aligned against IMGT to assign V, D and J genes, CDR3 length and insertions or deletions at six rearrangement sites. Within each subset, clonotype counts were normalized to sorted cell number, and only after that were true diversity and Gini coefficients computed with the tcR R package. The overlap coefficient, calculated on TCRB nucleotide sequences, was used to measure repertoire sharing. Out-of-frame TCRB sequences from naive cells were analyzed as a proxy for the pre-selection repertoire. The table was pulled from immuneACCESS by TCRdb, which kept in-frame rearrangements only. Such tables lose some clones; where checked, under half of the loss comes from unresolved V genes, and the rest has no known cause. From that table come the V and J calls and clone size; the DNA was used to work out D and trimming. Across this sample there are 970,000 or so clones, with around a sixth seen only once. The top ten hold 0.02% to 0.025% of the sample.

V lost 1 base and J lost 0 bases; the stretch between them is 11 bases long. The CDR3, cysteine through phenylalanine, is 16 amino acids long. Only the CDR3 part of the read is kept: 48 bases, read in frame from the first base. Based on the germline V gene, the CDR1 and CDR2 sequences are SGHDT and YYEEEE. This clone showed up just a few times. Its antigen is still unknown. The input lacks base qualities; no much larger clone sits a single base away. The sample comprised naive CD4+ T cells from blood. In light of the paper, this sample's cell subset or site label describes: true naive CD4+ T cells. The chain links TRBV5-6 with TRBJ2-1; the D call is possibly TRBD1 or TRBD2, each sharing 5 bases. This sequence originates from a woman between 18 and 29 years old in good health. The nucleotide sequence is TGTGCCAGCAGCTTGCGGGACCCAAGCTCCTACAATGAGCAGTTCTTC. Translated, this gives CASSLRDPSSYNEQFF. With the rest looked up from the reference TRBV5-6 and TRBJ2-1 genes rather than sequenced, the full variable domain is DAGVTQSPTHLIKTRGQQVTLRCSPKSGHDTVSWYQQALGQGPQFIFQYYEEEERQRGNFPDRFSGHQFPNYSSELNVNALLLGDSALYLCASSLRDPSSYNEQFFGPGTRLTVL.